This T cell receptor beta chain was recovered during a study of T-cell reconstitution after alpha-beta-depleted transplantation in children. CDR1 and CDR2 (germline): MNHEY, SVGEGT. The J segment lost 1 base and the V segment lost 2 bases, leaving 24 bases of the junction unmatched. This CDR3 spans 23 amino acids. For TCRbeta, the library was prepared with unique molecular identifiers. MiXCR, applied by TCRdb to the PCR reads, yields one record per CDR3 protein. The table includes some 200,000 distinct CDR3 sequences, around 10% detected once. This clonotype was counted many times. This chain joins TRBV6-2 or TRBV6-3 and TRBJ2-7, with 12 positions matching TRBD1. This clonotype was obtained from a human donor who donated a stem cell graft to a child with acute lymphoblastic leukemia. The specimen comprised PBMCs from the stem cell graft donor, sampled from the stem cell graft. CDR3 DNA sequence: TGTGCCAGCAGTTACCCCGGGACAGGGGGCTTTAAGTCGGGGGTAAGACCTTCCTACGAGCAGTACTTC. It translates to CASSYPGTGGFKSGVRPSYEQYF.